This T cell receptor beta chain was retrieved from a study of cytomegalovirus exposure and HLA in healthy donors. Study-level findings and limits: Per published accounts, TCR beta sequences correctly predicted the HLA-A and HLA-B alleles of most subjects.

PCR primers comprised 60 Vbeta and 13 Jbeta primers. Generated by immunoSEQ multiplex PCR, the TCRdb table keeps only in-frame clones and is missing some. The sample has some 120,000 clones, approximately 80% seen once. It was healthy bone marrow donors who served as donors. Notes on this clone: Its matching antigen is unknown.

The sample was PBMCs. The sequence came from a young man in good health and CMV-seropositive.

The CDR3 sequence is CASSLRRMSDTQYF. The DNA of the CDR3 is TGTGCCAGCAGTTTACGGAGGATGTCAGATACGCAGTATTTT. The V gene is TRBV27, the J gene TRBJ2-3; D might be TRBD2 (5 bases). The germline CDR1 and CDR2 sequences are MNHEY and SMNVEV (reference sequence). The CDR3 sequence is 14 residues long. V lost 2 bases and J lost 4, with 10 bases in between.